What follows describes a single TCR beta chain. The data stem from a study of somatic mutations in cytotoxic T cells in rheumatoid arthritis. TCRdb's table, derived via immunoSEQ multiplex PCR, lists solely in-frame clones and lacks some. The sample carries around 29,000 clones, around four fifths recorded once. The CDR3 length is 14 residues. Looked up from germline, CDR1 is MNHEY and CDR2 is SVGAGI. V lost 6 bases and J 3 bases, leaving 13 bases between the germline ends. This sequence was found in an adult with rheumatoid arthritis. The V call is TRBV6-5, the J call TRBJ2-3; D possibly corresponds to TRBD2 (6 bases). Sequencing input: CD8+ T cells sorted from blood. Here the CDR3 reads CASSPTGATDTQYF. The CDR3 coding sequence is TGTGCCAGCAGCCCAACGGGAGCGACAGATACGCAGTATTTT.